This section outlines one T cell receptor (beta chain) sequence together with its context. What antigen it recognizes has not been identified. No base-level quality is on record; no much larger clone is a single base apart. Unmatched junction bases come to 5, with V trimmed by 11 bases and J by 4 bases. Taken from cysteine to phenylalanine, the CDR3 has 12 residues. Of all the DNA, just the CDR3 is kept, 36 bases in frame from base 1. The germline V gene specifies ENHRY as CDR1 and SYGVKD as CDR2. The healthy controls were 37 blood donors, and the buffy coats of these donors were supplied by the Finnish Red Cross blood service. All TCR-sequenced material derived from peripheral blood: patient blood samples and healthy donor buffy coats. Ficoll-Hypaque gradient centrifugation was used to isolate peripheral blood mononuclear cells. Magnetic purification was used to isolate CD4+ cells from the buffy coats of the healthy controls. The Gentra Puregene Cell and Tissue kit was used to extract genomic DNA, and a Qubit 2.0 fluorometer was used to measure the amount of genomic DNA.

TCRbeta rearrangements were sequenced from genomic DNA using the immunoSEQ assay at survey resolution. The authors processed their data as follows. In the TCR sequencing data, the smallest productive clonotype frequency that could be detected was 2.59 x 10-5. Only productive TCRbeta rearrangements, meaning sequences that were complete and in-frame, were kept for the analyses. Clonality for each sample was calculated as Simpson clonality in the immunoSEQ Analyzer version 3.0. Based on frequency, clones were grouped as very rare, small, medium, large (1-20%) or hyperexpanded (>20%). Generation probabilities were estimated with OLGA 1.2.3, V-gene circos plots were made with VDJtools, specificities were searched in VDJdb, and CDR3 motifs were identified with GLIPH. In TCRdb, the immuneACCESS table is reduced to in-frame sequences with V and J assigned. These tables do not hold every clone; where another copy was compared, an unresolved V gene accounts for under half, and the others remain unexplained. Clone size and the V and J calls come from that table; the DNA yielded D and trimming. This sample has approximately 19,000 clones in its table, and around 70% of those were observed once. The ten most abundant clones make up 30% of the sample.

These data originate in a study of STAT5B mutations in CD4+ large granular lymphocyte leukemia (dated by TCRdb to between 2021 and 2023). Background on the whole study: Among healthy controls, the CDR3 'QG' motif was associated with a particular HLA allele. The TCRbeta repertoires of CD4+ T-cell large granular lymphocyte leukemia patients were compared with the TCRbeta repertoires of healthy blood donors. Flow cytometry on FACSCanto II or FACSVerse showed that the purified fractions were more than 95% pure among lymphocytes. Paper-wide results and their limitations: Greater clonality appeared to be present in CD4-sorted patient repertoires than in healthy CD4+ repertoires, and the difference was retained after the putative leukemic clones were removed. The data were not HLA-matched, and the higher clonality in CD4+ T-LGLL than in CD8+ T-LGLL could be due to the relatively small sample size. Enrichment of TRBV06-family usage was observed among the top patient clones (8/27) relative to healthy controls (2/35). Main leukemic clonotypes were private to each patient, although approximately 25% of the main leukemic clonotypes were found at low frequency in the non-leukemic repertoires of other patients.

The chain was built from TRBV10-3 and TRBJ1-3; the junction holds 7 bases that match TRBD1. This clonotype was sampled from a human donor in good health. The material sequenced was CD4+ T cells from blood buffy coats. CDR3 region: CAVAGGGNTIYF. The sequenced DNA is TGTGCCGTCGCAGGGGGAGGAAACACCATATATTTT.